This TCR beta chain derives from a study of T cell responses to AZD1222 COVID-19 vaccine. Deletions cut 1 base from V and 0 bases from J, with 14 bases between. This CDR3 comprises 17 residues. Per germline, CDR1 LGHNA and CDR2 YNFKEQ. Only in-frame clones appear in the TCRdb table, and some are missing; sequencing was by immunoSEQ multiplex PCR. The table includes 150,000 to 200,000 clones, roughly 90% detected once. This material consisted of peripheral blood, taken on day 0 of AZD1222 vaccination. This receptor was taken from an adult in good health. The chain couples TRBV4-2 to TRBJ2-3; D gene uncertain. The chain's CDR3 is CASSQGPERTSTDTQYF. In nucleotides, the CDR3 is TGTGCCAGCAGCCAAGGTCCGGAGCGCACCAGCACAGATACGCAGTATTTT.